These T cell receptor beta chains were read from a single sample in a study of kidney transplant recipient with SARS-CoV-2 infection. TCRdb re-derived calls from the reads in MiXCR, one entry per CDR3 protein. The sample yields 200,000 to 300,000 distinct CDR3 sequences, about 28% seen once. The sample here was a blood sample, taken at baseline and around day 120 from a kidney transplant recipient. These receptors originate from a male patient in his 30s who had COVID-19 and was a kidney transplant recipient. Some T cells may be provided by the graft donor. Each CDR3 is given with its conserved first and last residue. D genes are given only for firm matches. Size is omitted from some rows. Given values are once, few, many or a class for expanded clones.

d_gene,j_gene,abundance,v_gene,CDR3nt,CDR3aa
.,TRBJ1-2,many,TRBV6-1,TGTGCCAGCAGTAATTACAGCTCTATGCGAAAGACCTATGGCTACACCTTC,CASSNYSSMRKTYGYTF
.,TRBJ2-3,many,TRBV18,TGTGCCAGCTCACCACCACTGGGGGCCGGCACAGATACGCAGTATTTT,CASSPPLGAGTDTQYF
.,TRBJ2-7,many,TRBV3-2,TGTGCCAGCAGTCAGGTGGTAGGAGGCGAGCAGTACTTC,CASSQVVGGEQYF
.,TRBJ1-3,many,TRBV28,TGTGCCAGCAGTTTATGGCGTTTCACTGGAAACACCATATATTTT,CASSLWRFTGNTIYF
TRBD1,TRBJ2-2,many,TRBV24-1,TGTGCCACCAGTGATTTGAAGGGGGCGCCCGGGGAGCTGTTTTTT,CATSDLKGAPGELFF
TRBD2,TRBJ2-1,few,TRBV10-3,TGTGCCATCAGTGAAAGAGGGACTAGCGGGAGGGCCAGAAGCTCCTACAATGAGCAGTTCTTC,CAISERGTSGRARSSYNEQFF
TRBD2,TRBJ2-1,many,TRBV27,TGTGCCAGCAGTGTCTCTCCTAGCGGGATCTTTAGTGAGCAGTTCTTC,CASSVSPSGIFSEQFF
.,TRBJ1-5,few,TRBV6-5,TGTGCCAGCAGTTACCGACAGAGCAATCAGCCCCAGCATTTT,CASSYRQSNQPQHF
TRBD1,TRBJ1-4,many,TRBV4-3,TGCGCCAGCAGCCAAGATAGGGGACAGGTTCTGTTTTTT,CASSQDRGQVLFF
.,TRBJ1-2,many,TRBV7-6,TGTGCCAGCAGCTTTATAAATGAATCTCGAAAGACCTATGGCTACACCTTC,CASSFINESRKTYGYTF
.,TRBJ1-1,.,TRBV3-1,TGTGCCAGCAGCGAAAAGATTCCCATTTCAATTCGCACTGAAGCTTTCTTT,CASSEKIPISIRTEAFF
.,TRBJ1-2,many,TRBV6-2/TRBV6-3,TGTGCCAGCAGTGATTGGAGCTGCATCGGAAAGACCTATGGCTACACCTTC,CASSDWSCIGKTYGYTF
TRBD2,TRBJ2-7,many,TRBV10-2,TGCGCCAGCAGTGAGGAGGGGGCTAGCGGGATTCGCAACGAGCAGTACTTC,CASSEEGASGIRNEQYF
.,TRBJ2-5,once,TRBV21-1,TGTGCCAGCAGCAGAGGGGAAACGGGGGGCCTCCGGGAGACCCAGTACTTC,CASSRGETGGLRETQYF
.,TRBJ1-4,many,TRBV4-1,TGCGCCAGCAGCCCCAGAACTAATGAAAAACTGTTTTTT,CASSPRTNEKLFF
.,TRBJ2-7,many,TRBV20-1,TGCAGTGCGAAAGCCGGGGCCGTTTACGAGCAGTACTTC,CSAKAGAVYEQYF
TRBD2,TRBJ2-1,.,TRBV20-1,TGCAGTGCTAGAGCCCCCGGAGGCGGGAGGAGAGATAAGCAGTTCTTC,CSARAPGGGRRDKQFF
.,TRBJ2-5,.,TRBV18,TGTGCCAGCTCACCACCCCGACAGACCCAGTACTTC,CASSPPRQTQYF
.,TRBJ1-2,many,TRBV8-2,TGTGGCAGTGGACCTTCTGATAGCCGAAAGACCTATGGCTACACCTTC,CGSGPSDSRKTYGYTF
TRBD1,TRBJ2-1,.,TRBV19,TGTGCCAGTAGTATGTCGCCAGGGGGCGCGAACAATGAGCAGTTCTTC,CASSMSPGGANNEQFF
.,TRBJ1-2,.,TRBV6-8,TGTGCCAGCAGTTGCTCCGAACGCTCTAGAAAGACCTATGGCTACACCTTC,CASSCSERSRKTYGYTF
.,TRBJ1-2,many,TRBV30,TGTGCCTGGTACGATCCGCGTTATAGAAAGACCTATGGCTACACCTTC,CAWYDPRYRKTYGYTF
.,TRBJ1-3,many,TRBV28,TGTGCCAGCTTGGAAGGACGGGCTGGAAACACCATATATTTT,CASLEGRAGNTIYF
.,TRBJ1-3,many,TRBV9,TGTGCCAGCAGCCATACAAAGGGGTATGGAAACACCATATATTTT,CASSHTKGYGNTIYF
TRBD2,TRBJ2-3,.,TRBV7-2,TGTGCCAGCAGCTTTGGGATTAGCGGGAGGGCCTTGAATACGCAGTATTTT,CASSFGISGRALNTQYF
.,TRBJ2-3,many,TRBV27,TGTGCCAGCAGCCCGACAGCGTCAAGCACAGATACGCAGTATTTT,CASSPTASSTDTQYF
.,TRBJ1-5,many,TRBV12-3/TRBV12-4,TGTGCCAGCAGTTTTGGCGGCAATCAGCCCCAGCATTTT,CASSFGGNQPQHF